These 7 T cell receptor beta chains were sequenced from one sample in a study of T cells in Graves' hyperthyroidism and ophthalmopathy. RNA transcripts gave rise to amplified TCR beta CDR3 regions. HTBI primers drove first-round RT-PCR of the TCR CDR3. TCRdb redid the calling of the multiplex PCR reads with MiXCR, one entry per CDR3 protein. This sample has roughly 180,000 distinct CDR3 sequences, with over 15% found just once. Material: blood. These TCRs come from a woman aged 50 to 60 with Graves' hyperthyroidism.

The V and J genes are TRBV6-1 and TRBJ1-2; D gene ambiguous. Germline V gives CDR1 MNHNS, CDR2 SASEGT. V lost 6 bases and J 7 bases, leaving 15 bases between the germline ends. The CDR3 is 13 amino acids. CDR3 region: CASSLRSFRGYTF. The CDR3 bases are TGTGCCAGCAGCCTAAGGTCCTTCCGTGGCTACACCTTC.

The V call is TRBV5-8, the J call TRBJ2-3; 10 bases match TRBD2. Losses at the gene ends were 4 bases for V and 2 bases for J; bases not matched to a gene: 10. Germline values: CDR1 SGHTS, CDR2 YDEGEE. The CDR3 is 17 residues long. In nucleotides, the CDR3 is TGTGCCAGCAGCCATGCGAGGACTAGCGGAAACACAGATACGCAGTATTTT. This codes for CASSHARTSGNTDTQYF.

This clonotype appeared many times. V gene TRBV12-3 or TRBV12-4 combines with J gene TRBJ1-1, with D tentatively TRBD1 (5 bases). This CDR3 has 12 residues. Trimming pared 4 bases from V and 11 bases from J, leaving 14 bases between. The DNA of the CDR3 is TGTGCCAGCAGTTCCGGTTCCCGGGGGGCTTTCTTT. Translation gives CASSSGSRGAFF.

This clonotype was seen only a few times. The rearrangement uses TRBV30 and TRBJ1-1, with D maybe TRBD1 (5 bases). Between the trimmed V and J ends, which lost 5 bases and 1 base, there was a span of 14 bases. Germline assignment: CDR1 GTSNPN and CDR2 SVGIG (reference sequence). This CDR3 is 14 amino acids long. CDR3 nucleotide sequence: TGTGCCTGGGTGGGGGACGGTGGGAACACTGAAGCTTTCTTT. This codes for CAWVGDGGNTEAFF.

This clonotype was observed many times. The chain employs TRBV2 and TRBJ1-5; D may be TRBD1 (5 bases). The CDR3 is 12 amino acids. The germline gives CDR1 SNHLY, CDR2 FYNNEI. Trimming stripped 7 bases from V and 6 bases from J, with 10 bases between. As DNA, the CDR3 is TGTGCCAGCAAAGACAGTCTTCAGCCCCAGCATTTT. Translation: CASKDSLQPQHF.

This clonotype was recorded many times. V is TRBV18 and J is TRBJ1-4; D unresolved. The V and J ends lost 3 bases and 3 bases respectively, with 11 bases between them. This CDR3 is 15 amino acids long. Germline V lookup: CDR1 KGHSH, CDR2 LQKENI. CDR3 nucleotide sequence: TGTGCCAGCTCACCGTACACCGCCTCTAATGAAAAACTGTTTTTT. It specifies CASSPYTASNEKLFF. The variable domain in full, completed from reference TRBV18 and TRBJ1-4, reads NAGVMQNPRHLVRRRGQEARLRCSPMKGHSHVYWYRQLPEEGLKFMVYLQKENIIDESGMPKERFSAEFPKEGPSILRIQQVVRGDSAAYFCASSPYTASNEKLFFGSGTQLSVL.

In its sample, this clonotype was seen many times. The chain joins TRBV2 to TRBJ1-2; TRBD1 might be the D (6 bases). Trimming removed 1 base from V and 8 bases from J, with 8 bases in between. Germline V lookup: CDR1 SNHLY, CDR2 FYNNEI. The CDR3 totals 12 residues. The CDR3 DNA is TGTGCCAGCAGTGAAGACAGGGTGGGCTACACCTTC. As protein: CASSEDRVGYTF.